Reported below is one TCR beta chain. The sample is drawn from a study of OX40 agonist ivuxolimab in advanced cancers. The method was immunoSEQ multiplex PCR; TCRdb's version includes in-frame clones alone and lacks a portion of them. The sample shows tens of thousands of clones, 75% to 90% of them seen only once. Trimming took off 1 base at V and 7 bases at J, with 13 bases between the two ends. CDR1 is LNHNV and CDR2 is YYDKDF in the germline V gene (reference sequence). The length of the CDR3 is 15 residues. The source material was CD4+ or CD8+ T cells sorted from blood, sampled in a trial of the OX40 agonist ivuxolimab. This receptor was identified in an adult with an advanced solid tumor such as melanoma, head and neck, liver or kidney cancer. The chain joins TRBV15 to TRBJ1-4; unclear D gene. CDR3: CATSRAAGFSEKLFF. For the CDR3, the DNA is TGTGCCACCAGCAGAGCGGCAGGTTTTAGTGAAAAACTGTTTTTT.